The source of this T cell receptor beta chain is a study of Ad26.COV2.S vaccination and SARS-CoV-2 variants. Study-wide context: The authors gave Ad26.COV2.S intramuscularly, either once or twice 56 days apart. Study outcomes and limitations: Breadth measured for non-spike TCRs was similar across vaccine and placebo recipients.

Germline CDR1 SGHTA, CDR2 FQGNSA. The germline V and J ends were trimmed by 2 bases and 9 bases, with 11 bases remaining between them. This CDR3 is built from 13 residues. Treatment here: roughly 19 received Ad26.COV2.S at low or high dose, single or two shots; 5 received placebo; per-sample allocation not given. Samples analyzed were those drawn on day 63 after the first vaccine or placebo injection. Some clones are missing from TCRdb's copy, which holds only in-frame ones; the method was immunoSEQ multiplex PCR. The sample yields fewer than 500,000 clones, around nine tenths seen once. With respect to this clone: Antigen: not known.

The material sequenced was peripheral blood, taken in a trial of Ad26.COV2.S vaccine versus placebo. The clonotype originates from a person aged 18-65 years who received the Ad26.COV2.S COVID-19 vaccine or a placebo. The chain recombines TRBV7-2 with TRBJ1-5, with unresolved D. The CDR3 nucleotides read TGTGCCAGCAGCTTAAAGGTTCTAGGGCCCCAGCATTTT. It codes for CASSLKVLGPQHF.